Listed here are 32 T cell receptor beta chains from one sample, sequenced in a study of blood T cell repertoires in COVID-19. Method: immunoSEQ multiplex PCR; TCRdb's copy keeps in-frame clones and lacks some. The data show fewer than 85,000 clones, roughly 88% seen once. Sequenced material: peripheral blood. Receptors originate from a man between 50 and 59 years old with active COVID-19.

This rearrangement joins TRBV18 to TRBJ1-2; D is perhaps TRBD1 (5 bases). CDR1 is KGHSH and CDR2 is LQKENI in the germline V gene. With 3 bases removed from V and 7 bases from J, the gap between germline ends came to 15 bases. The length of the CDR3 is 14 residues. CDR3 bases: TGTGCCAGCTCACCGGAAACAGGCTTGGGTGGCTACACCTTC. This gives the protein CASSPETGLGGYTF.

The rearrangement joins TRBV19 to TRBJ1-3, with 7 bases aligning to TRBD1. After removal of 0 bases from V and 0 bases from J, the junction contained 5 bases not matched to a gene. CDR1 LNHDA and CDR2 SQIVND come from the germline V gene (reference sequence). CDR3 length: 17 amino acids. The DNA of the CDR3 is TGTGCCAGTAGTATAGAGGGACAGCCAAGCTCTGGAAACACCATATATTTT. This gives the protein CASSIEGQPSSGNTIYF. Filled out from reference TRBV19 and TRBJ1-3, the complete variable domain reads DGGITQSPKYLFRKEGQNVTLSCEQNLNHDAMYWYRQDPGQGLRLIYYSQIVNDFQKGDIAEGYSVSREKKESFPLTVTSAQKNPTAFYLCASSIEGQPSSGNTIYFGEGSWLTVV.

The table lists this clone with a count of one. V usage is TRBV5-1 and J usage is TRBJ1-1; D is possibly TRBD1 (5 bases). The CDR3 contains 14 residues. Trimming left V 1 base short and J 3 bases short, with 10 bases between. Looked up from germline, CDR1 is SGHRS and CDR2 is YFSETQ. The CDR3 spells CASSLQGVDTEAFF. In DNA, the CDR3 is TGCGCCAGCAGCTTGCAAGGGGTTGACACTGAAGCTTTCTTT.

V gene TRBV6-5 combines with J gene TRBJ2-3, with D perhaps matching TRBD2 (6 bases). The CDR3 runs 15 residues. V lost 4 bases to trimming and J lost 3 bases, with 14 bases between them. Germline V gene data show CDR1 as MNHEY and CDR2 as SVGAGI. CDR3 residues: CASSWDWTETDTQYF. The DNA for the CDR3 is TGTGCCAGCAGTTGGGACTGGACCGAAACAGATACGCAGTATTTT.

The chain links TRBV2 to TRBJ2-1, with a weak D call TRBD2 (6 bases). Germline values: CDR1 SNHLY, CDR2 FYNNEI. V lost 7 bases and J 7 bases, leaving 17 bases between the germline ends. The CDR3 contains 14 residues. The CDR3 protein is CASKIQGLYNEQFF. CDR3 nucleotide sequence: TGTGCCAGCAAGATCCAGGGACTGTATAATGAGCAGTTCTTC.

V is TRBV19 and J is TRBJ1-4; perhaps TRBD1 as D (5 bases). The CDR3 totals 14 residues. Germline CDR1 is LNHDA and CDR2 is SQIVND (reference sequence). Trimming stripped 9 bases from V and 7 bases from J, with 18 bases between. The CDR3 DNA reads as TGTGCCAGCGAGGCGGGGGGAGCGGCTGAAAAACTGTTTTTT. Protein: CASEAGGAAEKLFF. Supplemented by reference TRBV19 and TRBJ1-4, the full variable domain reads DGGITQSPKYLFRKEGQNVTLSCEQNLNHDAMYWYRQDPGQGLRLIYYSQIVNDFQKGDIAEGYSVSREKKESFPLTVTSAQKNPTAFYLCASEAGGAAEKLFFGSGTQLSVL.

The chain couples TRBV7-8 to TRBJ1-6; weak D call: TRBD1 (5 bases). This CDR3 comprises 18 residues. Deletions cut 0 bases from V and 0 bases from J, with 12 bases between. The germline CDR1 and CDR2 sequences are SGHVS and FQNEAQ. CDR3 loop: CASSLAGGRSSYNSPLHF. CDR3 bases: TGTGCCAGCAGCTTAGCCGGGGGTCGGAGCTCCTATAATTCACCCCTCCACTTT.

The V gene is TRBV11-2, the J gene TRBJ2-2, with TRBD2 identical over 7 bases. V lost 2 bases, J lost 7 bases, and 7 bases stayed unmatched. The CDR3 runs 15 residues. Germline V CDR1 and CDR2: SGHAT, FQNNGV. CDR3 in DNA: TGTGCCAGCAGCTTAAGGCGGCGGGGGAGCGGGGAGCTGTTTTTT. Protein product: CASSLRRRGSGELFF.

J is TRBJ1-2 and V is TRBV6-2 or TRBV6-3; weak D call: TRBD1 (5 bases). This CDR3 region has 15 residues. V lost 2 bases to trimming and J lost 0 bases, with 10 bases between them. CDR1 and CDR2 from the germline V gene are MNHEY and SVGEGT. The CDR3 DNA is TGTGCCAGCAGTTACGAGGACAAAGCTAACTATGGCTACACCTTC. Encoded protein: CASSYEDKANYGYTF.

The chain combines TRBV19 with TRBJ1-2, with 8 nucleotides matching TRBD1. The CDR3 runs 13 residues. Germline loops: CDR1 LNHDA, CDR2 SQIVND (reference sequence). The J segment lost 3 bases and the V segment lost 5 bases, leaving 2 bases of the junction unmatched. This chain's CDR3 is CASSETGDYGYTF. The CDR3 DNA reads as TGTGCCAGTAGTGAGACAGGGGACTATGGCTACACCTTC.

This sequence joins TRBV19 and TRBJ1-3; maybe TRBD1 (5 bases). The CDR3 contains 16 residues. The V gene lost 5 bases and the J gene lost 0 bases, with 14 bases spanning the gap. The germline gives CDR1 LNHDA, CDR2 SQIVND (reference sequence). This chain's CDR3 is CASSAPGLSSGNTIYF. The CDR3 nucleotides are TGTGCCAGTAGTGCCCCGGGACTCAGCTCTGGAAACACCATATATTTT.

The rearrangement uses TRBV6-5 and TRBJ1-1; D is possibly TRBD1 (6 bases). The germline V gene has CDR1 MNHEY and CDR2 SVGAGI. The CDR3 loop spans 15 amino acids. With 0 bases removed from V and 0 bases from J, the gap between germline ends came to 8 bases. The CDR3 DNA reads as TGTGCCAGCAGTTACTCACAGGGTGTGAACACTGAAGCTTTCTTT. Translating gives CASSYSQGVNTEAFF.

This sequence joins TRBV7-3 and TRBJ1-1; a possible D gene is TRBD1 (6 bases). V lost 5 bases and J lost 4, with 11 bases in between. Germline CDR1 is SGHTA and CDR2 is FQGTGA. The CDR3 spans 13 residues. The CDR3 DNA sequence: TGTGCCAGCAGCACTACAGGGTTCACTGAAGCTTTCTTT. Protein product: CASSTTGFTEAFF.

Worth noting for this clone: Within the sample, other DNA sequences also encode this same CDR3. This chain uses TRBV3-1 (or the pseudogene TRBV3-2) with TRBJ1-1; possibly TRBD1 for D (5 bases). V was shortened by 8 bases and J by 4 bases, with 8 bases between the two germline ends. CDR1 and CDR2 from the germline V gene are LGHDT and YNNKEL (reference sequence). The CDR3 is 11 amino acids. CDR3 coding DNA: TGTGCCAGCCGGGGGGGCACTGAAGCTTTCTTT. Its translation: CASRGGTEAFF.

The V call is TRBV2, the J call TRBJ2-1, with TRBD2 identical over 7 bases. Germline V lookup: CDR1 SNHLY, CDR2 FYNNEI. Trimming cost V 6 bases and J 2 bases; bases outside gene matches: 4. The CDR3 totals 14 residues. CDR3 bases: TGTGCCAGCAGATCGAGCGGGGCCTACAATGAGCAGTTCTTC. Amino acid sequence: CASRSSGAYNEQFF.

V usage is TRBV19 and J usage is TRBJ1-2; D gene uncertain. There are 12 residues in the CDR3. The germline gives CDR1 LNHDA, CDR2 SQIVND (reference sequence). Trimming stripped 5 bases from V and 5 bases from J, with 9 bases between. The chain's CDR3 is CASSPREYGYTF. In DNA form, the CDR3 reads TGTGCCAGTAGTCCGCGGGAATATGGCTACACCTTC.

The rearrangement uses TRBV13 and TRBJ2-3; 8 bases are shared with TRBD2. Germline V gene data show CDR1 as PRHDT and CDR2 as FYEKMQ (reference sequence). The CDR3 covers 16 residues. Unmatched junction bases numbered 7, after V lost 5 bases and J lost 0 bases. The CDR3 sequence is CASSPAQRGSTDTQYF. DNA of the CDR3: TGTGCCAGCAGCCCGGCCCAGCGGGGGAGCACAGATACGCAGTATTTT. The whole variable domain, filled in from reference TRBV13 and TRBJ2-3, reads AAGVIQSPRHLIKEKRETATLKCYPIPRHDTVYWYQQGPGQDPQFLISFYEKMQSDKGSIPDRFSAQQFSDYHSELNMSSLELGDSALYFCASSPAQRGSTDTQYFGPGTRLTVL.

This chain uses TRBV27 with TRBJ1-6; D gene uncertain. Trimming pared 3 bases from V and 8 bases from J, leaving 8 bases between. This CDR3 is built from 13 residues. Germline loops: CDR1 MNHEY, CDR2 SMNVEV (reference sequence). The CDR3, as DNA: TGTGCCAGCAGTTTCTTGCGGGATTCACCCCTCCACTTT. It specifies CASSFLRDSPLHF.

The chain uses TRBV7-2 and TRBJ2-5, with a possible D match to TRBD2 (6 bases). The germline V gene has CDR1 SGHTA and CDR2 FQGNSA. V dropped 3 bases and J dropped 5 bases, with 13 bases sitting between them. The CDR3 contains 14 residues. This CDR3 reads CASSLGTRRETQYF. The CDR3 DNA follows: TGTGCCAGCAGCTTGGGGACTCGAAGGGAGACCCAGTACTTC.

V gene TRBV5-4 combines with J gene TRBJ2-6, with 7 bases identical to TRBD1. The CDR3 contains 18 residues. The trim removed 3 bases at V and 0 bases at J, leaving 9 bases unmatched. Germline V CDR1 and CDR2: SGHNT, YYREEE (reference sequence). The CDR3 DNA reads TGTGCCAGCAGCTACGGGACAGCCGCCACCTCTGGGGCCAACGTCCTGACTTTC. Translated, it gives CASSYGTAATSGANVLTF.

The chain uses TRBV7-3 and TRBJ2-1; TRBD2 agrees at 7 bases. The CDR3 contains 14 residues. V lost 4 bases, J lost 2 bases, and 2 bases stayed unmatched. CDR1 SGHTA and CDR2 FQGTGA come from the germline V gene. CDR3 DNA sequence: TGTGCCAGCAGCTCAGGACTAGCCTACAATGAGCAGTTCTTC. It yields the protein CASSSGLAYNEQFF.

The sample holds one count of this clone. The rearrangement joins TRBV5-5 to TRBJ2-5; 12 positions match TRBD2. Trimming removed 0 bases from V and 4 bases from J; junction bases left unmatched: 7. CDR1 is SGHKS, CDR2 YYEKEE, per germline (reference sequence). The CDR3 contains 17 residues. The CDR3 is CASSLAQGGLAGETQYF. CDR3 nucleotide sequence: TGTGCCAGCAGCTTGGCCCAGGGGGGACTAGCGGGAGAGACCCAGTACTTC.

This clone was seen once. The chain links TRBV5-4 to TRBJ1-1; D remains ambiguous. Germline V lookup: CDR1 SGHNT, CDR2 YYREEE (reference sequence). This CDR3 has 13 residues. Trimming took off 2 bases at V and 8 bases at J, with 13 bases between the two ends. This CDR3 reads CASSFSRELEAFF. CDR3 in DNA: TGTGCCAGCAGCTTTTCTCGGGAACTAGAAGCTTTCTTT.

The chain employs TRBV29-1 and TRBJ2-7; 9 positions agree with TRBD1. Germline lookup yields CDR1 SQVTM and CDR2 ANQGSEA. The ends lost 7 bases at V and 0 bases at J; junction bases unmatched: 7. This CDR3 has 14 residues. CDR3 in amino acids: CSAKGQGSSYEQYF. DNA for the CDR3: TGCAGCGCAAAGGGACAGGGAAGCTCCTACGAGCAGTACTTC.

The chain uses TRBV18 and TRBJ2-2, with TRBD1 as a possible D gene (6 bases). This CDR3 spans 16 amino acids. Trimming removed 2 bases from V and 1 base from J, with 11 bases in between. The germline gives CDR1 KGHSH, CDR2 LQKENI. DNA of the CDR3: TGTGCCAGCTCACCAAGAACAGGGATGAACACCGGGGAGCTGTTTTTT. It translates to CASSPRTGMNTGELFF.

The chain couples TRBV24-1 to TRBJ2-7; tentative D call: TRBD1 (6 bases). The CDR3 totals 15 residues. V lost 4 bases and J lost 1, with 13 bases in between. CDR1 KGHDR and CDR2 SFDVKD come from the germline V gene. Written as DNA, the CDR3 is TGTGCCACCAGTGACCCGACAGGAATGTCCTACGAGCAGTACTTC. Its protein product is CATSDPTGMSYEQYF.

This sequence joins TRBV7-6 and TRBJ2-7; 12 nucleotides agree with TRBD1. J gave up 4 bases and V 2 bases, and 6 bases lay outside the gene matches. Germline V lookup: CDR1 SGHVS, CDR2 FNYEAQ. This CDR3 region has 16 residues. The CDR3 reads CASSLPGTGGEYEQYF. The CDR3 coding sequence is TGTGCCAGCAGCTTACCAGGGACAGGGGGCGAATACGAGCAGTACTTC.

V usage is TRBV7-2 and J usage is TRBJ2-7, with a tentative D call TRBD2 (5 bases). There are 17 residues in the CDR3. The V gene lost 5 bases and the J gene lost 8 bases, with 28 bases spanning the gap. The germline gives CDR1 SGHTA, CDR2 FQGNSA. The CDR3 DNA follows: TGTGCCAGCAGCCCCGGACGTCCCGGACCGAGCGGTAATCAGCAGTACTTC. This gives the protein CASSPGRPGPSGNQQYF.

The J gene is TRBJ1-5, the V gene TRBV6-5, with D perhaps matching TRBD1 (5 bases). In germline, CDR1 is MNHEY, CDR2 SVGAGI. V lost 6 bases and J lost 3, with 15 bases in between. CDR3 length: 15 residues. CDR3 nucleotide sequence: TGTGCCAGCAGACCCCCGGGGGGGAACAATCAGCCCCAGCATTTT. Protein: CASRPPGGNNQPQHF.

The count of this clone is one. This chain connects TRBV10-3 to TRBJ2-1; 7 bases agree with TRBD1. This CDR3 is 15 amino acids long. With 6 bases clipped from V and 2 bases from J, the junction kept 7 bases outside the gene matches. The germline V gene encodes CDR1 ENHRY and CDR2 SYGVKD. CDR3 protein: CAISTTGTAYNEQFF. CDR3 DNA: TGTGCCATCAGCACGACAGGGACGGCCTACAATGAGCAGTTCTTC.

This clone was recorded a few times. The chain is built from TRBV7-7 and TRBJ1-6; D not resolved. The germline V gene encodes CDR1 SSHAT and CDR2 FNYEAQ (reference sequence). Trimming stripped 5 bases from V and 7 bases from J, with 9 bases between. The CDR3 sequence is 13 residues long. Here the CDR3 reads CASSAASNSPLHF. CDR3 DNA sequence: TGTGCCAGCAGCGCGGCCTCAAATTCACCCCTCCACTTT.

J is TRBJ2-1 and V is TRBV27; 13 bases are a match to TRBD2. This CDR3 contains 20 residues. Germline assignment: CDR1 MNHEY and CDR2 SMNVEV (reference sequence). Losses at the gene ends were 1 base for V and 0 bases for J; bases not matched to a gene: 9. The CDR3 DNA sequence: TGTGCCAGCAGTTTATTTTTAGGGACTAGCGGGGCCAGCTCCTACAATGAGCAGTTCTTC. Translated: CASSLFLGTSGASSYNEQFF.